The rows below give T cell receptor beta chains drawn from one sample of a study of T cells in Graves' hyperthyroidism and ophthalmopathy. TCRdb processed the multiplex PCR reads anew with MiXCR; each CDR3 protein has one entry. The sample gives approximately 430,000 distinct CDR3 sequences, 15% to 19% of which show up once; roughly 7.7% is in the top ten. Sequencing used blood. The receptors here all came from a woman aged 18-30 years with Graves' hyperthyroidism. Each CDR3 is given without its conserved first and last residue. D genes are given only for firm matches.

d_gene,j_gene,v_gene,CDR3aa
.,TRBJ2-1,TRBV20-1,SARNTGAAYNEQF
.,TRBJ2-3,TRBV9,ASSVAEGTPGPTDTQY
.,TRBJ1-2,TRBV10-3,AISAWTDYGYT
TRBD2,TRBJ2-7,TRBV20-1,SVTAGRDSYEQY
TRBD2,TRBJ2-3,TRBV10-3,AISEAQREGADTQY
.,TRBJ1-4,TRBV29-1,SGQQGGEKLF
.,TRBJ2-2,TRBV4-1,ASSPLEAAGELF
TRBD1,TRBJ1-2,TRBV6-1,ASSEAGGQANGYT
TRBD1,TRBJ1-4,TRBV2,ASRPQTGMNEKLF
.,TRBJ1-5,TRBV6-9,ASSLVPADQPQH
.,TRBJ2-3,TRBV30,AWSAGTWGDTQY
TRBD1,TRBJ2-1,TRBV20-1,SARSGTGGRYNEQF
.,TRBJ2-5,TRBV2,AGPPGETQY
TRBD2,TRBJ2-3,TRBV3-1,ASSQARGLAATDTQY
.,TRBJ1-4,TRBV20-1,SADGQFNEKLF
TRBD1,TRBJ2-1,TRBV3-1,ASSQDLGAGGYNEQF
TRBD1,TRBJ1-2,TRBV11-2,ASSYGQGNYGYT
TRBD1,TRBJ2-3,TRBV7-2,ASSSTGGMEDTQY
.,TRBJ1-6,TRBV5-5,ASSFLPLQRNRTPLH
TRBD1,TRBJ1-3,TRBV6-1,ASSRDRDLYSGNTIY
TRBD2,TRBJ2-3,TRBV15,ATSRREAGGKDTQY
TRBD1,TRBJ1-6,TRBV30,AWSAGQGHSPLH
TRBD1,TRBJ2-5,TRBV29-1,SVEDSAKGQGAVY
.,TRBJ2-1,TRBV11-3,ASSPPASTDYNEQF
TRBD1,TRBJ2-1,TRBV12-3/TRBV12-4,ASSSPGQWAAGSYNEQF
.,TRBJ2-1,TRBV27,ASSRAGSYNEQF
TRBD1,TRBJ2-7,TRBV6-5,ASSYQGEYEQY
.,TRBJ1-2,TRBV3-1,ASSQENGYT
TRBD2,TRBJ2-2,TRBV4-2,ASSQDSGGPGELF
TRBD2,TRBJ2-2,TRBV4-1,ASSQSGLAGSGELF
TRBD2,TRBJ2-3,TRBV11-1,ASSFGTSRFSTQY
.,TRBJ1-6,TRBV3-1,ASSQIFWDDSAPLH
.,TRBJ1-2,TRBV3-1,ASSAGLRGYT
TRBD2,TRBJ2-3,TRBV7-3,ASSLTIPGGSTDTQY
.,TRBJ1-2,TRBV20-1,SASGLGGYT
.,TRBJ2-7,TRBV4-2,ASSQGQDSYEQY
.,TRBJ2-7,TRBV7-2,ASSPWGSSYEQY
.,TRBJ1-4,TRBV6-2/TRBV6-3,ASSKPQGQGEKLF
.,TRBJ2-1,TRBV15,ATSRVGDPPYNEQF
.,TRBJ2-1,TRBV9,ASSVVEIGEQF
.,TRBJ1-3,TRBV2,ASGGPGNTIY
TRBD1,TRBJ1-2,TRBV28,ASSLPDRAFDYGYT
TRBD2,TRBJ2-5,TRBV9,AQPIRASSGGGETQY
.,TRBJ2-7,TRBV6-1,ASRVLYEQY
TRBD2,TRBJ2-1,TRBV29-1,SDKGLANEQF
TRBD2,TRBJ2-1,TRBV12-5,ASGAGSLYNEQF
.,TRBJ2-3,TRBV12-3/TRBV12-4,ASSWLRGQDTQY
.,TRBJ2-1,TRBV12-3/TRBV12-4,ASRGGSGVNEQF
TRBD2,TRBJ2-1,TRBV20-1,SAQDVGTTNEQF